The 9 T cell receptor beta chains reported below all come from one sample, sequenced in a study of T cell changes during pregnancy in multiple sclerosis. Sequenced by immunoSEQ multiplex PCR; TCRdb stores in-frame clones only, minus some. The sample gives tens of thousands of clones, more than 80% of which show up once; 0.55% to 0.65% is in the top ten. Material: CD4+ T cells from peripheral blood mononuclear cells, obtained in the first trimester of pregnancy. These receptors came from a female donor with multiple sclerosis, enrolled in a pregnancy study.

The chain recombines TRBV5-6 with TRBJ1-5, with 10 nucleotides matching TRBD1. CDR1 and CDR2 from the germline V gene are SGHDT and YYEEEE. The V gene end was trimmed by 4 bases and the J gene end by 4 bases; junction bases not matched to a gene: 8. The CDR3 spans 16 residues. In DNA form, the CDR3 reads TGTGCCAGCAGCAGGGGACAGGGGTCCATTAATCAGCCCCAGCATTTT. It is translated as CASSRGQGSINQPQHF. The full variable domain, in which reference TRBV5-6 and TRBJ1-5 provide the parts outside the CDR3, is DAGVTQSPTHLIKTRGQQVTLRCSPKSGHDTVSWYQQALGQGPQFIFQYYEEEERQRGNFPDRFSGHQFPNYSSELNVNALLLGDSALYLCASSRGQGSINQPQHFGDGTRLSIL.

The genes are TRBV7-9 and TRBJ1-2, with 7 bases lining up with TRBD1. The ends lost 5 bases at V and 3 bases at J; junction bases unmatched: 9. CDR1 SEHNR and CDR2 FQNEAQ come from the germline V gene (reference sequence). The CDR3 runs 15 residues. The CDR3 sequence is CASSTRDSQYYGYTF. The DNA of the CDR3 is TGTGCCAGCAGCACCCGGGACAGTCAGTACTATGGCTACACCTTC. Based on the CDR3 plus reference TRBV7-9 and TRBJ1-2, the full variable domain is DTGVSQNPRHKITKRGQNVTFRCDPISEHNRLYWYRQTLGQGPEFLTYFQNEAQLEKSRLLSDRFSAERPKGSFSTLEIQRTEQGDSAMYLCASSTRDSQYYGYTFGSGTRLTVV.

The gene calls are TRBV6-5 and TRBJ2-1, with D perhaps matching TRBD2 (5 bases). Trimming pared 4 bases from V and 4 bases from J, leaving 8 bases between. The CDR3 loop spans 13 amino acids. The V gene's germline CDR1 is MNHEY and CDR2 SVGAGI. The CDR3 DNA reads as TGTGCCAGCAGTTTAGGACTTTACAATGAGCAGTTCTTC. This encodes CASSLGLYNEQFF.

The genes are TRBV19 and TRBJ2-5, with 10 bases aligning to TRBD2. The CDR3 has 15 residues. Trimming removed 7 bases from V and 5 bases from J; junction bases left unmatched: 10. Germline-derived CDR1 and CDR2 are LNHDA and SQIVND (reference sequence). The CDR3 DNA sequence: TGTGCCAGTACCTCCCGAGCGGGGGGGCTGGAGACCCAGTACTTC. Translation gives CASTSRAGGLETQYF.

J is TRBJ1-6 and V is TRBV13; 12 bases agree with TRBD1. Looked up from germline, CDR1 is PRHDT and CDR2 is FYEKMQ (reference sequence). The CDR3 has 16 amino acids. J was trimmed by 11 bases and V by 5 bases; bases with no gene match: 10. The CDR3 region is CASSTWDRGPAAPLHF. CDR3 coding DNA: TGTGCCAGCAGCACTTGGGACAGGGGGCCGGCGGCACCCCTCCACTTT.

The V call is TRBV18, the J call TRBJ2-5; the D gene is possibly TRBD1 (5 bases). The CDR3 covers 14 residues. Trimming took 6 bases from V and 0 from J, leaving 11 bases between them. The germline CDR1 and CDR2 sequences are KGHSH and LQKENI. The DNA for the CDR3 is TGTGCCAGCTCCTCCAGGGCAAACCAAGAGACCCAGTACTTC. As protein: CASSSRANQETQYF.

This clone was seen only once. This chain links TRBV7-2 with TRBJ2-3; 11 bases align to TRBD1. The CDR3 runs to 16 residues. The junction had 3 bases not matched to a gene; V was cut back by 4 bases and J by 0 bases. The germline CDR1 and CDR2 sequences are SGHTA and FQGNSA. CDR3 bases: TGTGCCAGCAGCTGGACAGGGGGCAGAAGCACAGATACGCAGTATTTT. Translating gives CASSWTGGRSTDTQYF.

This chain connects TRBV5-6 to TRBJ2-7, with 7 bases identical to TRBD2. After removal of 4 bases from V and 1 base from J, the junction contained 5 bases not matched to a gene. The CDR3 is made up of 14 amino acids. Per the germline V gene, CDR1 is SGHDT and CDR2 is YYEEEE. The CDR3: CASSMLAGSYEQYF. CDR3 nucleotide sequence: TGTGCCAGCAGCATGTTAGCGGGTTCCTACGAGCAGTACTTC.

V usage is TRBV29-1 and J usage is TRBJ2-3; a possible D gene is TRBD1 (6 bases). Trimming took off 8 bases at V and 4 bases at J, with 22 bases between the two ends. The CDR3 has 15 amino acids. The germline gives CDR1 SQVTM, CDR2 ANQGSEA. CDR3 loop: CSTRLTGLGPDTQYF. The CDR3 region has the DNA TGCAGCACACGACTCACAGGGCTCGGCCCAGATACGCAGTATTTT.